The next 24 T cell receptor beta chains were all read from a single sample in a study of beta chain features in type 1 diabetes. Study-level points and caveats: Significant though moderate, a shortening of TCRB CDR3s appeared in all four CD4+ subsets of Type 1 diabetes patients.

These TCRs' antigens remain unknown. Expressed TCRB transcripts were sequenced after all isolated RNA was converted to cDNA. Method: immunoSEQ multiplex PCR; TCRdb's copy keeps in-frame clones and lacks some. The table includes around 160,000 clones, roughly 8% detected once. Sequencing was done on a sample of central memory CD4+ T cells from blood. Receptors originate from a woman aged 18-30 years with type 1 diabetes.

This rearrangement joins TRBV2 to TRBJ2-1, with a possible D match to TRBD2 (5 bases). This CDR3 is built from 12 residues. In germline, CDR1 is SNHLY, CDR2 FYNNEI. Between the trimmed V and J ends, which lost 7 bases and 3 bases, there was a span of 7 bases. DNA of the CDR3: TGTGCCAGCAAGGAGGACTACAATGAGCAGTTCTTC. It is translated as CASKEDYNEQFF.

The V and J genes are TRBV7-2 and TRBJ1-2; D might be TRBD1 (5 bases). The CDR3 has 13 amino acids. Per germline, CDR1 SGHTA and CDR2 FQGNSA. V lost 5 bases and J lost 5, with 12 bases in between. The CDR3 reads CASSLDKTYGYTF. CDR3 nucleotide sequence: TGTGCCAGCAGCCTGGACAAGACGTATGGCTACACCTTC.

This clone was counted a few times. The chain couples TRBV5-4 to TRBJ1-2, with TRBD1 identical over 7 bases. Losses at the gene ends were 4 bases for V and 10 bases for J; bases not matched to a gene: 13. The CDR3 runs 14 residues. CDR1 is SGHNT, CDR2 YYREEE, per germline (reference sequence). The CDR3 DNA follows: TGTGCCAGCAGCGGGTTTGCGGTGAAGGGGGCCTACACCTTC. Amino acid sequence: CASSGFAVKGAYTF.

Only a few counts were recorded for this clone. This chain links TRBV9 with TRBJ2-3; 7 bases map to TRBD2. The germline CDR1 and CDR2 sequences are SGDLS and YYNGEE. Trimming removed 4 bases from V and 3 bases from J; junction bases left unmatched: 8. The CDR3 contains 15 residues. CDR3 in amino acids: CASSLRLAATDTQYF. CDR3 in DNA: TGTGCCAGCAGCCTCCGACTAGCTGCAACAGATACGCAGTATTTT. The whole variable domain, remainder taken from reference TRBV9 and TRBJ2-3, is DSGVTQTPKHLITATGQRVTLRCSPRSGDLSVYWYQQSLDQGLQFLIQYYNGEERAKGNILERFSAQQFPDLHSELNLSSLELGDSALYFCASSLRLAATDTQYFGPGTRLTVL.

This clone appeared a few times. The chain employs TRBV2 and TRBJ1-2; no reliable D call. Trimming left V 0 bases short and J 13 bases short, with 9 bases between. CDR3 length: 11 residues. Germline CDR1 is SNHLY and CDR2 is FYNNEI. The CDR3 is CASSEAVRITF. The CDR3 DNA reads TGTGCCAGCAGTGAAGCAGTCAGAATCACCTTC. Together with reference TRBV2 and TRBJ1-2, the CDR3 gives the full variable domain: EPEVTQTPSHQVTQMGQEVILRCVPISNHLYFYWYRQILGQKVEFLVSFYNNEISEKSEIFDDQFSVERPDGSNFTLKIRSTKLEDSAMYFCASSEAVRITFGSGTRLTVV.

This clone was seen more than once but under ten times. V and J are TRBV5-1 and TRBJ1-1; 8 nucleotides match TRBD1. CDR1 and CDR2 from the germline V gene are SGHRS and YFSETQ. This CDR3 is 16 amino acids long. V gave up 2 bases and J gave up 1 base; unmatched junction bases: 7. CDR3 DNA sequence: TGCGCCAGCAGCTTACAGGGGGGGTCCGCGAACACTGAAGCTTTCTTT. Its protein product is CASSLQGGSANTEAFF. Using reference TRBV5-1 and TRBJ1-1 for the parts outside the CDR3, the full variable domain is KAGVTQTPRYLIKTRGQQVTLSCSPISGHRSVSWYQQTPGQGLQFLFEYFSETQRNKGNFPGRFSGRQFSNSRSEMNVSTLELGDSALYLCASSLQGGSANTEAFFGQGTRLTVV.

The chain couples TRBV7-6 to TRBJ2-6; a weak D match, TRBD1 (5 bases). The CDR3 runs 16 residues. CDR1 is SGHVS, CDR2 FNYEAQ, per germline. With 5 bases removed from V and 0 bases from J, the gap between germline ends came to 11 bases. The CDR3 nucleotides read TGTGCCAGCAGCCCCGACAGAAGCTCTGGGGCCAACGTCCTGACTTTC. It is translated as CASSPDRSSGANVLTF.

This chain links TRBV30 with TRBJ1-2, with D tentatively TRBD1 (6 bases). This CDR3 has 14 residues. The V end lost 4 bases, the J end lost 2 bases, and 14 bases lay between the germline ends. From germline, CDR1 is GTSNPN and CDR2 SVGIG (reference sequence). The CDR3 protein is CAWTPTGSNYGYTF. Here the CDR3 DNA reads TGTGCCTGGACCCCAACAGGGTCCAACTATGGCTACACCTTC.

The chain employs TRBV5-1 and TRBJ1-2; no definite D call. The CDR3 spans 14 residues. Germline-derived CDR1 and CDR2 are SGHRS and YFSETQ. V was shortened by 0 bases and J by 2 bases, with 8 bases between the two germline ends. The CDR3 is CASSLEAENYGYTF. The CDR3 nucleotides read TGCGCCAGCAGCTTGGAAGCGGAAAACTATGGCTACACCTTC.

This clone was found a few times. This chain uses TRBV29-1 with TRBJ2-2; 10 bases map to TRBD1. In germline, CDR1 is SQVTM, CDR2 ANQGSEA. This CDR3 is built from 13 residues. The V gene end was trimmed by 6 bases and the J gene end by 7 bases; junction bases not matched to a gene: 5. The CDR3 DNA is TGCAGCGTAGGGACAGGGGACGGCGGGGAGCTGTTTTTT. It yields the protein CSVGTGDGGELFF.

The V gene is TRBV2, the J gene TRBJ2-5; TRBD1 agrees at 9 bases. Germline values: CDR1 SNHLY, CDR2 FYNNEI. Losses at the gene ends were 4 bases for V and 5 bases for J; bases not matched to a gene: 8. The CDR3 covers 15 residues. The CDR3 bases are TGTGCCAGCAGTGGGACAGGGGCCCAAGGGGAGACCCAGTACTTC. Protein product: CASSGTGAQGETQYF.

This clone has a handful of counts. The chain uses TRBV19 and TRBJ2-1, with D unresolved. The V end lost 2 bases, the J end lost 8 bases, and 13 bases lay between the germline ends. Germline CDR1 and CDR2: LNHDA and SQIVND (reference sequence). The CDR3 has 14 residues. The DNA of the CDR3 is TGTGCCAGTAGTATAAACCACCAGGCCCATGAGCAGTTCTTC. Its translation is CASSINHQAHEQFF.

The chain combines TRBV29-1 with TRBJ2-3; TRBD1 matches at 10 bases. The CDR3 covers 14 residues. Germline CDR1 reads SQVTM; CDR2 reads ANQGSEA. Unmatched junction bases numbered 5, after V lost 6 bases and J lost 2 bases. CDR3 nucleotides: TGCAGCGTGCCCGGGACAGGGGTCACAGATACGCAGTATTTT. Protein sequence: CSVPGTGVTDTQYF.

This clone turned up a few times. The V and J genes are TRBV11-2 and TRBJ1-4; no clear D gene. V was cut by 4 bases and J by 8 bases, with 14 bases left in between. CDR3 length: 14 residues. Per the germline V gene, CDR1 is SGHAT and CDR2 is FQNNGV. CDR3 protein: CASSSNFRGEKLFF. The CDR3 DNA follows: TGTGCCAGCAGCTCTAATTTTCGGGGAGAAAAACTGTTTTTT. The full variable domain, with the rest looked up from reference TRBV11-2 and TRBJ1-4, is EAGVAQSPRYKIIEKRQSVAFWCNPISGHATLYWYQQILGQGPKLLIQFQNNGVVDDSQLPKDRFSAERLKGVDSTLKIQPAKLEDSAVYLCASSSNFRGEKLFFGSGTQLSVL.

There are a few counts of this clone. The chain joins TRBV4-2 to TRBJ2-7; D perhaps matches TRBD1 (5 bases). This CDR3 region has 13 residues. The germline V gene encodes CDR1 LGHNA and CDR2 YNFKEQ. V was trimmed by 2 bases and J by 7 bases, leaving 12 bases between them. CDR3 in amino acids: CASSQQTVEEQYF. In DNA form, the CDR3 reads TGTGCCAGCAGCCAACAGACAGTCGAAGAGCAGTACTTC.

CDR3: CASSALPRGEQYF. Here the CDR3 DNA reads TGTGCCAGCAGTGCCCTCCCCCGGGGCGAGCAGTACTTC. The V call is TRBV2, the J call TRBJ2-7; possible D gene TRBD2, 5 bases. The V end was cut by 4 bases, the J end by 6 bases, with 13 bases between. Germline V lookup: CDR1 SNHLY, CDR2 FYNNEI. CDR3 length: 13 residues.

V gene TRBV5-4 combines with J gene TRBJ2-2; TRBD1 is a possible D gene (5 bases). V was trimmed by 2 bases and J by 1 base, leaving 9 bases between them. Germline CDR1 SGHNT, CDR2 YYREEE (reference sequence). The CDR3 is made up of 15 amino acids. CDR3 amino acids: CASSFGQGNTGELFF. The CDR3 DNA reads TGTGCCAGCAGCTTTGGCCAGGGGAACACCGGGGAGCTGTTTTTT.

This clone occurred a few times. One end of the junction fails to match germline, which may point to a read error. This rearrangement joins TRBV18 to TRBJ2-5; D call uncertain. Germline V gives CDR1 KGHSH, CDR2 LQKENI. The CDR3 spans 12 residues. CDR3 region: CASSPPDQTQYF. CDR3 DNA sequence: TGTGCCAGCTCACCACCGGATCAGACTCAGTACTTC.

This clone was counted many times. Within the sample, other DNA sequences also encode this same CDR3. The chain has TRBV30 and TRBJ2-7, with 8 bases matching TRBD1. Germline V gene lookup returns CDR1 GTSNPN and CDR2 SVGIG (reference sequence). The V gene end was trimmed by 0 bases and the J gene end by 6 bases; junction bases not matched to a gene: 4. CDR3 length: 13 amino acids. CDR3: CAWSVAGGTEQYF. The CDR3 DNA reads TGTGCCTGGAGTGTGGCAGGGGGCACCGAGCAGTACTTC.

This sequence joins TRBV7-2 and TRBJ2-5; 11 nucleotides line up with TRBD2. The CDR3 runs to 16 residues. V was pared by 6 bases and J by 11 bases, with 17 bases of the junction left unmatched. Germline-derived CDR1 and CDR2 are SGHTA and FQGNSA. CDR3 nucleotides: TGTGCCAGCAGACTTACTGGGCTAGCGGGAGGAGGGGAGCAGTACTTC. Protein: CASRLTGLAGGGEQYF. The full variable domain, rest sourced from reference TRBV7-2 and TRBJ2-5, is GAGVSQSPSNKVTEKGKDVELRCDPISGHTALYWYRQSLGQGLEFLIYFQGNSAPDKSGLPSDRFSAERTGGSVSTLTIQRTQQEDSAVYLCASRLTGLAGGGEQYFGPGTRLLVL.

This clone was recorded a few times. V and J are TRBV6-1 and TRBJ2-2; TRBD1 aligns across 7 bases. The V gene end was trimmed by 7 bases and the J gene end by 7 bases; junction bases not matched to a gene: 9. The CDR3 runs to 14 residues. Germline V CDR1 and CDR2: MNHNS, SASEGT. CDR3 sequence (DNA): TGTGCCAGCAACATAGACAGGGACAACGGGGAGCTGTTTTTT. It is translated as CASNIDRDNGELFF.

The J gene is TRBJ1-2, the V gene TRBV4-3, with 8 bases that match TRBD1. V trimming: 1 base; J trimming: 3 bases; junction bases outside the gene matches: 10. Germline assignment: CDR1 LGHNA and CDR2 YSLEER. The CDR3 sequence is 17 residues long. DNA for the CDR3: TGCGCCAGCAGCCAAGCCCCCCCGGGACAGGCATACTATGGCTACACCTTC. Protein product: CASSQAPPGQAYYGYTF.

V usage is TRBV2 and J usage is TRBJ2-7, with a tentative D call TRBD1 (6 bases). Deletions cut 3 bases from V and 5 bases from J, with 14 bases between. The CDR3 is made up of 14 amino acids. The V gene's germline CDR1 is SNHLY and CDR2 FYNNEI. CDR3 DNA: TGTGCCAGCAGTGAGGGGGCTAGCAGCCACGAGCAGTACTTC. Translation gives CASSEGASSHEQYF. The full variable domain, completed using reference TRBV2 and TRBJ2-7, is EPEVTQTPSHQVTQMGQEVILRCVPISNHLYFYWYRQILGQKVEFLVSFYNNEISEKSEIFDDQFSVERPDGSNFTLKIRSTKLEDSAMYFCASSEGASSHEQYFGPGTRLTVT.

The chain joins TRBV7-3 to TRBJ2-1, with D perhaps matching TRBD2 (6 bases). The CDR3 has 14 residues. Germline V lookup: CDR1 SGHTA, CDR2 FQGTGA. Trimming removed 5 bases at V and 9 bases at J, with 17 bases between. The CDR3 loop reads CASSISGRDSEQFF. The CDR3, as DNA: TGTGCCAGCAGCATATCCGGGAGAGATAGTGAGCAGTTCTTC. The whole variable domain, remainder taken from reference TRBV7-3 and TRBJ2-1, is GAGVSQTPSNKVTEKGKYVELRCDPISGHTALYWYRQSLGQGPEFLIYFQGTGAADDSGLPNDRFFAVRPEGSVSTLKIQRTERGDSAVYLCASSISGRDSEQFFGPGTRLTVL.